The 2 T cell receptor beta chains listed next were all sequenced from one sample in a study of CD8+ T cells in alopecia areata. Sequencing used cDNA as its template, made by extracting RNA and reverse transcribing it. The data were produced by immunoSEQ multiplex PCR, yet TCRdb's version contains in-frame clones alone and is incomplete. The table includes roughly 180,000 clones, around 63% detected once. The sample was CD4+ T cells sorted from blood, taken at week 0. These receptors were obtained from a human donor with alopecia areata.

The chain uses TRBV15 and TRBJ2-3; D is undetermined. Trimming pared 5 bases from V and 4 bases from J, leaving 10 bases between. The CDR3 runs to 13 residues. In germline, CDR1 is LNHNV, CDR2 YYDKDF (reference sequence). The CDR3 DNA is TGTGCCACCAGCGGAATTATCCCAGATACGCAGTATTTT. The encoded protein is CATSGIIPDTQYF. Based on the CDR3 plus reference TRBV15 and TRBJ2-3, the full variable domain is DAMVIQNPRYQVTQFGKPVTLSCSQTLNHNVMYWYQQKSSQAPKLLFHYYDKDFNNEADTPDNFQSRRPNTSFCFLDIRSPGLGDTAMYLCATSGIIPDTQYFGPGTRLTVL.

This clone turned up a few times. The gene calls are TRBV25-1 and TRBJ2-3; 7 bases agree with TRBD1. Trimming cost V 5 bases and J 2 bases; bases outside gene matches: 4. The CDR3 spans 14 residues. Germline CDR1 MGHDK, CDR2 SYGVNS. The CDR3 coding sequence is TGTGCCAGCAGTCGGGACAGATTCACAGATACGCAGTATTTT. Its translation is CASSRDRFTDTQYF.